The table lists the clone carrying this T cell receptor (beta chain) with a few counts. Antigen: not known. Each cDNA molecule carried a unique molecular identifier. MiXCR, run by TCRdb on the 5' RACE reads, gives a single entry per CDR3 protein. In the table there are under 70,000 distinct CDR3 sequences, 15% of which are singletons. The data stem from a study of early T cells in non-severe SARS-CoV-2 infection. Study background: Chains from this unsorted whole-blood bulk RNA could not be paired. Overall study findings and caveats: VDJdb-based matching was biased toward anti-spike CD8 responses and missed private and CD4 specificities.

The CDR3 is 14 residues long. V dropped 5 bases and J dropped 2 bases, with 15 bases sitting between them. The germline CDR1 and CDR2 sequences are DFQATT and SNEGSKA (reference sequence). This chain joins TRBV20-1 and TRBJ2-5, with D maybe TRBD2 (6 bases). The sequences come from whole blood, collected at baseline. The receptor comes from an adult who was a healthcare worker with PCR-confirmed SARS-CoV-2 infection or an uninfected control (not recorded which). The CDR3 loop is CSAPIGGPQETQYF. The CDR3 coding sequence is TGCAGTGCTCCCATCGGGGGACCTCAAGAGACCCAGTACTTC.